This section outlines one TCR beta chain sequence together with its context. TCRdb keeps only in-frame clones here, not all; method: immunoSEQ multiplex PCR. In the table there are fewer than 90,000 clones, around 93% of which are singletons. Deletions cut 6 bases from V and 7 bases from J, with 16 bases between. This CDR3 contains 14 residues. Germline-derived CDR1 and CDR2 are MDHEN and SYDVKM. This record comes from a study of T cell changes during pregnancy in multiple sclerosis. Sequences were derived from peripheral blood, sampled in the first trimester of pregnancy. This sequence originates from a female donor with multiple sclerosis, enrolled in a pregnancy study. The V gene is TRBV28, the J gene TRBJ1-5; the D is unclear. The CDR3 DNA reads as TGTGCCAGCAGGGAGAGGGTGGCGGAACAGCCCCAGCATTTT. Translating gives CASRERVAEQPQHF.